The 21 T cell receptor beta chains given below trace back to one sample, sequenced in a study of cytomegalovirus exposure and HLA in healthy donors. PCR amplification relied on 60 Vbeta primers (plus 13 Jbeta primers). Assay used: immunoSEQ multiplex PCR; TCRdb lists only in-frame clones, some missing. Here the sample spans more than 100,000 clones, more than 70% being singletons. What was sequenced was PBMCs. The receptors come from a man aged 50 to 59 in good health and CMV-seropositive.

The rearrangement links TRBV6-4 to TRBJ2-3, with 7 bases matching TRBD2. The ends lost 3 bases at V and 4 bases at J; junction bases unmatched: 7. There are 15 residues in the CDR3. Germline CDR1 is MRHNA and CDR2 is SNTAGT. DNA of the CDR3: TGTGCCAGCAGTGAACGACTAGCCCCTCCAGATACGCAGTATTTT. Protein: CASSERLAPPDTQYF.

The chain recombines TRBV6-1 with TRBJ1-4; 9 positions agree with TRBD1. Germline V gene sequence: CDR1 MNHNS, CDR2 SASEGT. V lost 9 bases to trimming and J lost 4 bases; unmatched junction nucleotides: 9. CDR3 size: 15 residues. In DNA form, the CDR3 reads TGTGCCAGTTTTTCTACAGGGGGCTATAATGAAAAACTGTTTTTT. Translation: CASFSTGGYNEKLFF.

The chain has TRBV10-1 and TRBJ2-3; TRBD2 matches at 14 bases. V lost 8 bases to trimming and J lost 2 bases; unmatched junction nucleotides: 3. The CDR3 spans 15 residues. Germline V gene sequence: CDR1 WNHNN, CDR2 SYGVQD (reference sequence). CDR3 nucleotide sequence: TGCGCCAGCGGACTAGCGGGGGGACCCACAGATACGCAGTATTTT. As protein: CASGLAGGPTDTQYF.

The chain links TRBV21-1 to TRBJ1-5. TRBV21-1 is assigned pseudogene status. CDR3 length: 18 amino acids. As DNA, the CDR3 is TGTGCCAGCAGCACCATGGGCGATAGGAGGGTAGGCAATCAGCCCCAGCATTTT. Its translation: CASSTMGDRRVGNQPQHF.

V gene TRBV27 combines with J gene TRBJ1-5; 8 nucleotides line up with TRBD1. Germline CDR1 is MNHEY and CDR2 is SMNVEV (reference sequence). The ends lost 10 bases at V and 4 bases at J; junction bases unmatched: 3. CDR3 size: 12 residues. CDR3 region: CATRTGNQPQHF. The CDR3 nucleotides read TGTGCCACCAGGACAGGGAATCAGCCCCAGCATTTT.

The V gene is TRBV10-2, the J gene TRBJ1-1; no firm D call. The CDR3 spans 17 residues. Germline V gene data show CDR1 as WSHSY and CDR2 as SAAADI. With 6 bases removed from V and 4 bases from J, the gap between germline ends came to 24 bases. The CDR3 reads CASRPERALWKGTEAFF. CDR3 nucleotides: TGCGCCAGCAGACCCGAGAGGGCACTATGGAAGGGCACTGAAGCTTTCTTT.

This clone has only one observation. The CDR3 loop reads CASSISNEQFF. CDR3 nucleotide sequence: TGTGCCAGCAGCATCTCGAATGAGCAGTTCTTC. The chain joins TRBV5-4 to TRBJ2-1; D uncertain. The CDR3 contains 11 residues. The ends were cut back, 4 bases at V and 7 bases at J, with 6 bases in the middle. CDR1 and CDR2 (germline): SGHNT, YYREEE (reference sequence).

The V gene is TRBV6-5, the J gene TRBJ2-7; 9 nucleotides match TRBD1. J lost 5 bases, V lost 6 bases, and 8 bases had no gene match. CDR1 is MNHEY and CDR2 is SVGAGI in the germline V gene. This CDR3 region has 14 residues. This CDR3 reads CASRTGQGFDEQYF. The CDR3 nucleotides read TGTGCCAGCAGAACGGGACAGGGTTTTGACGAGCAGTACTTC.

This clone was detected once. V is TRBV25-1 and J is TRBJ2-7; D perhaps matches TRBD2 (6 bases). The germline CDR1 and CDR2 sequences are MGHDK and SYGVNS. Trimming took off 1 base at V and 3 bases at J, with 16 bases between the two ends. The CDR3 runs 16 residues. CDR3 coding DNA: TGTGCCAGCAGTGAATTGAAGGCCGGGGGAGACTACGAGCAGTACTTC. As protein: CASSELKAGGDYEQYF.

The chain is built from TRBV7-9 and TRBJ1-6, with 7 positions matching TRBD1. Per germline, CDR1 SEHNR and CDR2 FQNEAQ (reference sequence). This CDR3 has 14 residues. With V trimmed by 3 bases and J by 6 bases, 2 bases remained unmatched. The CDR3 DNA sequence: TGTGCCAGCAGCTTGGGACAGCTTAATTCACCCCTCCACTTT. This gives the protein CASSLGQLNSPLHF. Looking up the rest from reference TRBV7-9 and TRBJ1-6 gives the full variable domain: DTGVSQNPRHKITKRGQNVTFRCDPISEHNRLYWYRQTLGQGPEFLTYFQNEAQLEKSRLLSDRFSAERPKGSFSTLEIQRTEQGDSAMYLCASSLGQLNSPLHFGNGTRLTVT.

As concerns this clone: The junction departs from the called germline gene at one end, perhaps through a read error. The chain carries TRBV6-5 and TRBJ2-6; a possible D gene is TRBD1 (5 bases). The CDR3 loop spans 16 amino acids. Germline values: CDR1 MNHEY, CDR2 SVGAGI. This chain's CDR3 is CASSYSISSGANVLTF. CDR3 coding DNA: TGTGCCAGCAGTTACTCGATAAGCTCTGGGGCCAACGTCTTGACTTTC.

The chain joins TRBV5-1 to TRBJ2-7, with TRBD1 as a possible D gene (6 bases). The germline CDR1 and CDR2 sequences are SGHRS and YFSETQ. The ends were cut back, 1 base at V and 5 bases at J, with 13 bases in the middle. The CDR3 is 14 residues long. CDR3: CASSLLPGGDEQYF. The CDR3 bases are TGCGCCAGCAGCTTGTTGCCTGGGGGCGACGAGCAGTACTTC.

The chain recombines TRBV4-2 with TRBJ2-2; 10 bases fit TRBD1. The CDR3 spans 16 residues. CDR1 LGHNA and CDR2 YNFKEQ come from the germline V gene. The V and J ends lost 5 bases and 5 bases, in that order; junction bases with no gene match: 8. CDR3 sequence (DNA): TGTGCCAGCAGCAAGGGCGGGACAGGGGTGACCGGGGAGCTGTTTTTT. Translating gives CASSKGGTGVTGELFF.

A single count supports this clone. The rearrangement links TRBV5-8 to TRBJ1-5, with TRBD1 matching over 7 bases. This CDR3 has 15 amino acids. V lost 2 bases and J lost 3; bases outside the gene matches: 5. Germline assignment: CDR1 SGHTS and CDR2 YDEGEE. The chain's CDR3 is CASSFPDRTNQPQHF. Written as DNA, the CDR3 is TGTGCCAGCAGCTTTCCGGACAGGACCAATCAGCCCCAGCATTTT.

The chain combines TRBV6-4 with TRBJ2-1; tentatively, D is TRBD2 (6 bases). Germline assignment: CDR1 MRHNA and CDR2 SNTAGT. V was shortened by 6 bases and J by 5 bases, with 17 bases between the two germline ends. This CDR3 is 15 amino acids long. The CDR3 sequence is CASSVLSGRHNEQFF. The CDR3 bases are TGTGCCAGCAGCGTACTGTCGGGGAGGCACAATGAGCAGTTCTTC.

This chain links TRBV5-6 with TRBJ1-1; D is unclear. Trimming cost V 0 bases and J 1 base, with 7 bases left between them. The CDR3 extends over 14 amino acids. The V gene's germline CDR1 is SGHDT and CDR2 YYEEEE. The DNA of the CDR3 is TGTGCCAGCAGCTTGGGGGGAGGGAACACTGAAGCTTTCTTT. Its protein is CASSLGGGNTEAFF.

This sequence joins TRBV2 and TRBJ2-5, with D tentatively TRBD2 (7 bases). Trimming took off 7 bases at V and 0 bases at J, with 15 bases between the two ends. Per germline, CDR1 SNHLY and CDR2 FYNNEI. The CDR3 loop spans 15 amino acids. CDR3 loop: CASKGGVGYQETQYF. The CDR3 DNA reads as TGTGCCAGCAAGGGGGGGGTGGGGTACCAAGAGACCCAGTACTTC.

The rearrangement links TRBV6-1 to TRBJ2-4; 9 nucleotides line up with TRBD1. This CDR3 contains 14 residues. The V gene end was trimmed by 4 bases and the J gene end by 8 bases; junction bases not matched to a gene: 6. Germline V gene lookup returns CDR1 MNHNS and CDR2 SASEGT. The CDR3 nucleotides read TGTGCCAGCAGTGCCCGGGACAGGGACGACATTCAGTACTTC. This translates into CASSARDRDDIQYF.

The genes are TRBV11-2 and TRBJ2-1; D call uncertain. V dropped 3 bases and J dropped 6 bases, with 9 bases sitting between them. The CDR3 sequence is 13 residues long. The germline CDR1 and CDR2 sequences are SGHAT and FQNNGV. The CDR3 here is CASSFTASNEQFF. In DNA, the CDR3 is TGTGCCAGCAGCTTTACAGCCTCCAATGAGCAGTTCTTC.

The chain employs TRBV7-9 and TRBJ1-6; tentatively, D is TRBD1 (5 bases). V was clipped by 5 bases and J by 6 bases, with 14 bases between them. Germline values: CDR1 SEHNR, CDR2 FQNEAQ (reference sequence). This CDR3 has 15 residues. CDR3 in DNA: TGTGCCAGCAGCCACTCGGGACTGATTAATTCACCCCTCCACTTT. Residues: CASSHSGLINSPLHF. Together with reference TRBV7-9 and TRBJ1-6, the CDR3 gives the full variable domain: DTGVSQNPRHKITKRGQNVTFRCDPISEHNRLYWYRQTLGQGPEFLTYFQNEAQLEKSRLLSDRFSAERPKGSFSTLEIQRTEQGDSAMYLCASSHSGLINSPLHFGNGTRLTVT.

This chain links TRBV11-3 with TRBJ2-6; 7 bases are a match to TRBD1. This CDR3 is built from 15 residues. The ends lost 6 bases at V and 4 bases at J; junction bases unmatched: 6. Germline values: CDR1 SGHNT, CDR2 YENEEA. CDR3 nucleotides: TGTGCCAGCAGTCCGAGGGGGCGCGGGGCCAACGTCCTGACTTTC. Its translation: CASSPRGRGANVLTF.